This TCR beta chain was found in a study of regulatory T cells in long-lasting Graves disease. Whole-study findings and limits: Because few samples were included, accuracy may have been lower.

The CDR3 spans 16 residues. Germline V CDR1 and CDR2: SEHNR, FQNEAQ (reference sequence). Trimming pared 5 bases from V and 0 bases from J, leaving 14 bases between. Time point indicated: newly diagnosed GD, antithyroid drugs for less than 3 months. Generation of the TCR library employed RNA extracted from PBMCs. The TCR beta library used iRepertoire HTBI primers with Arm-PCR amplification of CDR3. TCRdb fed the multiplex PCR reads into MiXCR, producing one record per CDR3 protein. This sample has about 420,000 distinct CDR3 sequences; roughly 17% occur once, and the top ten carry 20% to 25%. Notes on this clonotype: Its antigen is unidentified.

In addition, the sample was reused for a study of T cells in Graves' hyperthyroidism and ophthalmopathy. That paper adds: The HTBI primer set served for first-round RT-PCR of the TCR CDR3. Most thyroid clonotypes expanded above 0.001 were also detected in blood.

This receptor was taken from a woman aged 18-35 years with Graves disease. V gene TRBV7-9 combines with J gene TRBJ2-1; D is possibly TRBD2 (6 bases). The sequenced sample was peripheral blood mononuclear cells (PBMCs), obtained at new diagnosis, from a patient treated with antithyroid drugs. CDR3 nucleotide sequence: TGTGCCAGCAGCGGAGGTTGGCGGGACTCCTACAATGAGCAGTTCTTC. Translated, it gives CASSGGWRDSYNEQFF. Looking up the rest from reference TRBV7-9 and TRBJ2-1 gives the full variable domain: DTGVSQNPRHKITKRGQNVTFRCDPISEHNRLYWYRQTLGQGPEFLTYFQNEAQLEKSRLLSDRFSAERPKGSFSTLEIQRTEQGDSAMYLCASSGGWRDSYNEQFFGPGTRLTVL.